This TCR beta chain was obtained from a study of T cell therapy after organ transplantation. Indicated time point: 4-8 weeks after completion of therapy. The data were produced by immunoSEQ multiplex PCR, yet TCRdb's version contains in-frame clones alone and is incomplete. The repertoire consists of several thousand clones, with 81% occurring once and the leading ten covering about 45%. Of note for this clone: Its antigen is undetermined.

Looked up from germline, CDR1 is SNHLY and CDR2 is FYNNEI. The CDR3 covers 13 residues. Deletions cut 10 bases from V and 8 bases from J, with 17 bases between. The V gene is TRBV2, the J gene TRBJ1-4; tentative D call: TRBD1 (6 bases). This receptor was obtained from a human patient who had received a solid organ transplant and had CMV disease. Some T cells may be the graft donor's. The starting material was CD8+ T cells from blood, obtained after autologous CMV-specific T cell therapy. The DNA of the CDR3 is TGTGCCACCGGGGGCAGGGGAAACGAAAAACTGTTTTTT. This sequence encodes CATGGRGNEKLFF. Variable domain in full (rest from reference TRBV2 and TRBJ1-4): EPEVTQTPSHQVTQMGQEVILRCVPISNHLYFYWYRQILGQKVEFLVSFYNNEISEKSEIFDDQFSVERPDGSNFTLKIRSTKLEDSAMYFCATGGRGNEKLFFGSGTQLSVL.